This T cell receptor beta chain was found in a study of T-cell memory formation after mild COVID-19. The CDR3 spans 15 residues. The trim removed 0 bases at V and 6 bases at J, leaving 5 bases unmatched. Germline-derived CDR1 and CDR2 are SGHRS and YFSETQ. This clonotype has just a few counts. As yet, its antigen is unknown. A 5'RACE reaction primed in the constant segment made cDNA libraries of TCR alpha and TCR beta, and these carried sample barcodes and UMIs. Via MiXCR, TCRdb re-called the 5' RACE reads, giving one row per CDR3 protein. The table lists hundreds of thousands of distinct CDR3 sequences, approximately 21% of them singletons. Study-wide results and caveats: Clones that contracted from day 15 to 85 had balanced CD4/CD8; later expanders were CD4+ biased.

This receptor was taken from an adult woman who had mild COVID-19 (a few samples of this study predate the infection). Cell type and time point are not known. Sequenced: PBMCs or a T cell subset sorted from them (not recorded which). The chain links TRBV5-1 to TRBJ1-5; 8 bases match TRBD1. CDR3 sequence reads: CASSLDRGIGQPQHF. For the CDR3, the DNA is TGCGCCAGCAGCTTGGACAGGGGGATAGGTCAGCCCCAGCATTTT.